This TCR beta chain was found in a study of blood T cell repertoires in COVID-19. Study at large: Sites across the United States, Italy and Spain contributed samples from acute and convalescent COVID-19.

V lost 0 bases and J lost 0; bases outside the gene matches: 11. Germline assignment: CDR1 ENHRY and CDR2 SYGVKD. The CDR3 spans 20 residues. Only in-frame clones appear in the TCRdb table, and some are missing; sequencing was by immunoSEQ multiplex PCR. The sample lists 250,000 or so clones, 75% to 90% seen once, with 8% to 10% in the top ten. Participants' own reports of clinical history determined their cohort assignment. Cohort 3 donors were reported recovered after two negative PCRs, clearance, or symptom resolution. The chain has TRBV10-3 and TRBJ2-7, with 13 positions matching TRBD2. The sequenced sample consisted of PBMCs or T cells enriched from blood (not recorded which). The receptor comes from a middle-aged man who had recovered from COVID-19. For the CDR3, the DNA is TGTGCCATCAGTGAGTCGAGGGGACTAGCGGGAACCCAATACTCCTACGAGCAGTACTTC. It specifies CAISESRGLAGTQYSYEQYF.